A selection of T cell receptor beta chains follows, all from one sample in a study of blood T cell repertoires in COVID-19. Clones were read by immunoSEQ multiplex PCR, and TCRdb kept only the in-frame ones, dropping some. The sample has about 200,000 clones; around four fifths are singletons. Material for sequencing was peripheral blood. The source is a woman in her 50s with active or convalescent COVID-19. CDR3s include the opening cysteine and the closing phenylalanine or tryptophan.

v_gene: TRBV18; j_gene: TRBJ2-1; CDR3aa: CASSPPAGGINEQFF
v_gene: TRBV11-2; j_gene: TRBJ1-6; CDR3aa: CASSPFGQSNNSPLHF
v_gene: TRBV28; j_gene: TRBJ1-2; CDR3aa: CASSKGQYYGYTF
v_gene: TRBV19; j_gene: TRBJ2-7; CDR3aa: CASSPPPGRGTYEQYF
v_gene: TRBV5-1; j_gene: TRBJ2-2; CDR3aa: CASSLGGGRGELFF
v_gene: TRBV9; j_gene: TRBJ1-2; CDR3aa: CASSASGTVYGYTF
v_gene: TRBV5-1; j_gene: TRBJ2-1; CDR3aa: CASSLYTGGHEQFF
v_gene: TRBV24-1; j_gene: TRBJ2-1; CDR3aa: CATGEGGASYNEQFF
v_gene: TRBV5-1; j_gene: TRBJ2-2; CDR3aa: CASSLGDRNTGELFF
v_gene: TRBV21-1; j_gene: TRBJ1-3; CDR3aa: CAIPIRAGAGNTIYF
v_gene: TRBV19; j_gene: TRBJ1-5; CDR3aa: CASSIDRLNQPQHF
v_gene: TRBV6-5; j_gene: TRBJ1-1; CDR3aa: CATHRGHGTEAFF
v_gene: TRBV27; j_gene: TRBJ1-2; CDR3aa: CASSLSRSTF
v_gene: TRBV2; j_gene: TRBJ1-2; CDR3aa: CASTERVSSYGYTF
v_gene: TRBV6-5; j_gene: TRBJ2-3; CDR3aa: CASSGTSGGTDTQYF
v_gene: TRBV2; j_gene: TRBJ2-2; CDR3aa: CASRGGHQNTGELFF
v_gene: TRBV18; j_gene: TRBJ2-1; CDR3aa: CASSPQLGTGTSEQFF
v_gene: TRBV4-1; j_gene: TRBJ2-3; CDR3aa: CASSRGITDTQYF
v_gene: TRBV5-1; j_gene: TRBJ1-1; CDR3aa: CASSQDTNTEAFF
v_gene: TRBV2; j_gene: TRBJ2-6; CDR3aa: CARTGDRVYSGANVLTF
v_gene: TRBV21-1; j_gene: TRBJ2-7; CDR3aa: CASSKQTSGVTASYEQYF
v_gene: TRBV6-5; j_gene: TRBJ2-1; CDR3aa: CASSTGSYNEQFF
v_gene: TRBV7-6; j_gene: TRBJ2-2; CDR3aa: CASSLESHPRGELFF
v_gene: TRBV5-4; j_gene: TRBJ2-1; CDR3aa: CASSEPTGGRGYNEQFF
v_gene: TRBV28; j_gene: TRBJ1-2; CDR3aa: CASSLQAGRSSYTF
v_gene: TRBV28; j_gene: TRBJ2-7; CDR3aa: CASSSPGQGPFYEQYF